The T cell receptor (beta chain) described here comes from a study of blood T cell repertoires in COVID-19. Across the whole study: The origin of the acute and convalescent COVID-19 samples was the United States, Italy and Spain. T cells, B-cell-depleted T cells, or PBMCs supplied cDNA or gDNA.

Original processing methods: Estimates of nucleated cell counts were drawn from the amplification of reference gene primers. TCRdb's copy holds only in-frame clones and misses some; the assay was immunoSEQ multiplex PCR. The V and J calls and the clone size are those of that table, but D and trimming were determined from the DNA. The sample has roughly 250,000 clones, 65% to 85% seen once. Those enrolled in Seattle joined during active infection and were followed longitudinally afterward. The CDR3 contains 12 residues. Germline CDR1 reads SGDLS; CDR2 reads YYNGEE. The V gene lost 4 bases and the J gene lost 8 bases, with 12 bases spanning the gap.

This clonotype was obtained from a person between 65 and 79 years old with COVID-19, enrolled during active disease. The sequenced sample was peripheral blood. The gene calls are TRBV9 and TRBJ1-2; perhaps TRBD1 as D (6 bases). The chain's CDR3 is CASSMTGSGYTF. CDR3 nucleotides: TGTGCCAGCAGCATGACAGGTAGCGGCTACACCTTC.